Included here is one T cell receptor beta chain sequence, with context. The antigen remains undetermined. This record belongs to a study of Graves' ophthalmopathy and Graves' hyperthyroidism. Study-wide points: Ophthalmopathy progression predictions by the model showed about 72% specificity and approximately 71% sensitivity.

Diagnoses were established from clinical symptoms, serum thyroxine, TRAb, thyroid ultrasound and orbital computed tomography. From RNA, the CDR3 regions of TCR beta chains were amplified and sequenced. A first-round RT-PCR used HTBI primers, followed by a second-round multiplex PCR. TCRdb passed the multiplex PCR reads through MiXCR, listing each CDR3 protein once. The data contain 200,000 to 250,000 distinct CDR3 sequences, around 42% of them seen just once; the ten biggest clones take up less than 60%. This TCR was sampled from an adult man with Graves' ophthalmopathy. Sequenced sample: peripheral blood.

CDR3 coding DNA: TGTGCCAGCAGCTCCCGACAGGGAGTAGCTTTCTTT. Its translation: CASSSRQGVAFF. This sequence joins TRBV5-4 and TRBJ1-1, with 7 bases matching TRBD1. V shed 3 bases and J 10 bases; nucleotides not matched to a gene: 6. The CDR3 is made up of 12 amino acids. Germline CDR1 and CDR2: SGHNT and YYREEE (reference sequence).